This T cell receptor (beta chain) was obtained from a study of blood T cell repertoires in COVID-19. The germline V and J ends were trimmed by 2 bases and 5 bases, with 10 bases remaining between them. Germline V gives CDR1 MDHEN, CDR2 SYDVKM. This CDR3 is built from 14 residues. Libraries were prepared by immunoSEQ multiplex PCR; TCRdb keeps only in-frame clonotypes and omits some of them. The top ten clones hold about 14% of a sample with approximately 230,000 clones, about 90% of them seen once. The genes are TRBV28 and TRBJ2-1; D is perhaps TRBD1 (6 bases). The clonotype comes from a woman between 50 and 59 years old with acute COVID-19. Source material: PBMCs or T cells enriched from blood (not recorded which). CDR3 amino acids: CASSLDQGNNEQFF. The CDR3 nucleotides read TGTGCCAGCAGTTTAGACCAGGGGAACAATGAGCAGTTCTTC.